The 25 T cell receptor beta chains given below trace back to one sample, sequenced in a study of blood T cells in healthy people across ages. Primers used in a second PCR of about 6 to 11 cycles were a sample-barcoded 5' primer and a J-beta primer mix. MiXCR, applied by TCRdb to the 5' RACE reads, yields one record per CDR3 protein. The sample contains roughly 800,000 distinct CDR3 sequences, 58% of which appear only once. The sample was blood. These receptor sequences come from a man aged 30-40 years in good health.

This rearrangement joins TRBV4-1 to TRBJ2-1; D gene unclear. The CDR3 extends over 13 amino acids. V shed 5 bases and J shed 7 bases, with 12 bases lying between them. Germline loops: CDR1 MGHRA, CDR2 YSYEKL. The CDR3: CASSSYPENEQFF. CDR3 DNA sequence: TGCGCCAGCAGCTCCTACCCGGAAAATGAGCAGTTCTTC.

The rearrangement joins TRBV6-2 or TRBV6-3 to TRBJ1-4; D unclear. The germline V gene encodes CDR1 MNHEY and CDR2 SVGEGT. The CDR3 runs 18 residues. The V end lost 0 bases, the J end lost 1 base, and 15 bases lay between the germline ends. CDR3 in amino acids: CASSYSGEGFGTNEKLFF. The DNA for the CDR3 is TGTGCCAGCAGTTACTCGGGCGAGGGATTTGGAACTAATGAAAAACTGTTTTTT.

Written as DNA, the CDR3 is TGCAGTGCTAGTATCCCCGGACAGGGGAACGAGCAGTACTTC. Translated: CSASIPGQGNEQYF. The chain recombines TRBV20-1 with TRBJ2-5; 9 bases map to TRBD1. The J call may not be correct, given that the DNA end is closer to TRBJ2-7. CDR3 size: 14 residues. Germline V gives CDR1 DFQATT, CDR2 SNEGSKA (reference sequence).

The chain links TRBV24-1 to TRBJ2-4, with D possibly matching TRBD2 (6 bases). The V gene's germline CDR1 is KGHDR and CDR2 SFDVKD. This CDR3 spans 16 amino acids. Trimming left V 7 bases short and J 5 bases short, with 20 bases between. CDR3 region: CATSRSGEGNENIQYF. The CDR3 DNA is TGTGCCACCAGCCGTAGCGGAGAGGGGAACGAAAACATTCAGTACTTC.

This clonotype was observed a handful of times. J is TRBJ2-5 and V is TRBV18; no clear D. The length of the CDR3 is 15 residues. V lost 2 bases and J lost 3, with 13 bases in between. Germline CDR1 is KGHSH and CDR2 is LQKENI. In DNA form, the CDR3 reads TGTGCCAGCTCACCAACTGTCGGTGAAGAAGAGACCCAGTACTTC. Translation gives CASSPTVGEEETQYF.

This chain links TRBV20-1 with TRBJ1-5, with TRBD1 identical over 7 bases. The CDR3 has 17 amino acids. The V gene end was trimmed by 2 bases and the J gene end by 4 bases; junction bases not matched to a gene: 14. Germline V gene sequence: CDR1 DFQATT, CDR2 SNEGSKA (reference sequence). CDR3 sequence (DNA): TGCAGTGCTAGACTCTGGGGGCTACCGGGACAGAATCAGCCCCAGCATTTT. Translating it yields CSARLWGLPGQNQPQHF.

The CDR3 DNA reads as TGTGCCAGCAGTTACTCGGCCGGGGGACGAGGCTACGAGCAGTACTTC. This codes for CASSYSAGGRGYEQYF. V gene TRBV6-5 combines with J gene TRBJ2-7; TRBD2 might be the D (6 bases). Germline V gene lookup returns CDR1 MNHEY and CDR2 SVGAGI. The length of the CDR3 is 16 residues. V shed 0 bases and J shed 3 bases, with 15 bases lying between them.

The chain links TRBV29-1 to TRBJ2-4, with D perhaps matching TRBD2 (6 bases). The better agreement between TRBJ2-7 and the DNA end casts doubt on the J call. CDR3 size: 13 residues. Germline V gene sequence: CDR1 SQVTM, CDR2 ANQGSEA. CDR3 coding DNA: TGCAGCGCGGAGGGTTCCGGGGATTACGAGCAGTACTTC. This translates into CSAEGSGDYEQYF.

This clonotype was recorded many times. V gene TRBV29-1 combines with J gene TRBJ1-2, with D possibly matching TRBD1 (5 bases). The CDR3 has 11 amino acids. CDR1 and CDR2 (germline): SQVTM, ANQGSEA. Trimming shortened V by 3 bases and J by 5 bases, and 7 bases separated the two germline ends. DNA for the CDR3: TGCAGCGTTGAGGAGGGGTATGGCTACACCTTC. Amino acids: CSVEEGYGYTF.

The rearrangement joins TRBV7-2 to TRBJ2-3; TRBD2 agrees at 7 bases. Germline V CDR1 and CDR2: SGHTA, FQGNSA. The CDR3 totals 15 residues. V shed 5 bases, J shed 7 bases, and the junction held 12 bases outside the gene matches. The CDR3 DNA sequence: TGTGCCAGCAGCCCTCGGGAGGACCTTTGGAATACGCAGTATTTT. It codes for CASSPREDLWNTQYF. The complete variable domain, with remaining parts taken from reference TRBV7-2 and TRBJ2-3, reads GAGVSQSPSNKVTEKGKDVELRCDPISGHTALYWYRQSLGQGLEFLIYFQGNSAPDKSGLPSDRFSAERTGGSVSTLTIQRTQQEDSAVYLCASSPREDLWNTQYFGPGTRLTVL.

The chain combines TRBV4-3 with TRBJ1-1; perhaps TRBD1 as D (5 bases). Between the trimmed V and J ends, which lost 2 bases and 7 bases, there was a span of 17 bases. Looked up from germline, CDR1 is LGHNA and CDR2 is YSLEER. This CDR3 has 15 amino acids. The CDR3 region has the DNA TGCGCCAGCAGCCAAAGAACACAGGTAGGAGGTGAAGCTTTCTTT. It translates to CASSQRTQVGGEAFF.

The chain is built from TRBV7-9 and TRBJ2-1; 12 bases are a match to TRBD2. Trimming removed 7 bases from V and 6 bases from J; junction bases left unmatched: 4. From germline, CDR1 is SEHNR and CDR2 FQNEAQ (reference sequence). CDR3 length equals 14 residues. The CDR3 reads CASKTGLAGNEQFF. Written as DNA, the CDR3 is TGTGCCAGCAAAACGGGACTAGCGGGCAATGAGCAGTTCTTC.

The chain combines TRBV20-1 with TRBJ2-5; D not certain. The ends were cut back, 3 bases at V and 2 bases at J, with 10 bases in the middle. Germline CDR1 is DFQATT and CDR2 is SNEGSKA (reference sequence). This CDR3 is 13 amino acids long. DNA of the CDR3: TGCAGTGCTAGTCGACGGATACAAGAGACCCAGTACTTC. It is translated as CSASRRIQETQYF.

The V gene is TRBV27, the J gene TRBJ1-2; TRBD1 matches 7 bases. The trim removed 6 bases at V and 7 bases at J, leaving 17 bases unmatched. The CDR3 covers 16 residues. Germline CDR1 and CDR2: MNHEY and SMNVEV (reference sequence). CDR3 DNA: TGTGCCAGCAGCACAGACTCTGGACAGGTTGGACGTGGCTACACCTTC. It codes for CASSTDSGQVGRGYTF.

The J gene is TRBJ1-4, the V gene TRBV6-5; 10 bases align to TRBD1. The CDR3 runs 15 residues. Germline V gene lookup returns CDR1 MNHEY and CDR2 SVGAGI. The trim removed 4 bases at V and 6 bases at J, leaving 5 bases unmatched. As DNA, the CDR3 is TGTGCCAGCAGTTGGGGGACAGGGGTGGATGAAAAACTGTTTTTT. Translated: CASSWGTGVDEKLFF.

The chain carries TRBV11-2 and TRBJ2-5; no clear D. The CDR3 runs 14 residues. V lost 5 bases, J lost 3 bases, and 13 bases lay in between. Germline V gene sequence: CDR1 SGHAT, CDR2 FQNNGV. CDR3 amino acids: CASSRTLDEETQYF. CDR3 nucleotide sequence: TGTGCCAGCAGCCGAACATTGGATGAAGAGACCCAGTACTTC.

This clonotype was detected only a few times. The chain combines TRBV20-1 with TRBJ2-1; 7 bases agree with TRBD2. The last part of the DNA fits TRBJ2-7 better; the J call may be wrong. The CDR3 sequence is 14 residues long. Germline V lookup: CDR1 DFQATT, CDR2 SNEGSKA (reference sequence). CDR3 amino acids: CSAREGGRYYEQYF. The CDR3 bases are TGCAGTGCTAGGGAGGGAGGGAGGTACTACGAGCAGTACTTC.

In the case of this clonotype: The junction shows a germline mismatch at one end, possibly a read error. Here the CDR3 reads CASCQDPKGYEQYF. The CDR3 region has the DNA TGCGCCAGCTGCCAAGACCCAAAAGGGTACGAGCAGTACTTC. The chain links TRBV4-3 to TRBJ2-7; D gene unclear. The CDR3 has 14 residues. Per germline, CDR1 LGHNA and CDR2 YSLEER.

This chain uses TRBV7-2 with TRBJ2-7; 9 bases map to TRBD2. Germline V gene lookup returns CDR1 SGHTA and CDR2 FQGNSA. This CDR3 contains 15 residues. The J segment lost 0 bases and the V segment lost 5 bases, leaving 5 bases of the junction unmatched. This CDR3 reads CASSISGGSSYEQYF. The CDR3 region has the DNA TGTGCCAGCAGCATTAGCGGGGGAAGCTCCTACGAGCAGTACTTC.

The chain employs TRBV9 and TRBJ2-7, with D uncertain. Near its end, the DNA agrees better with TRBJ2-5, so the J call may be wrong. The CDR3 covers 15 residues. Germline CDR1 is SGDLS and CDR2 is YYNGEE. DNA for the CDR3: TGTGCCAGCAGCGTAGGTGGATTGTGGGGTGAGACCCAGTACTTC. This encodes CASSVGGLWGETQYF.

Concerning this clonotype: One end of the junction varies from germline; a read error may be responsible. The rearrangement uses TRBV7-2 and TRBJ2-7, with no clear D. The CDR3 runs to 13 residues. Germline values: CDR1 SGHTA, CDR2 FQGNSA. The CDR3 DNA follows: TGTGCCAGCAGCTTAGATCGAGTATACGAGCAGTCCTTC. This gives the protein CASSLDRVYEQSF.

This rearrangement joins TRBV7-2 to TRBJ1-1, with D perhaps matching TRBD1 (5 bases). V was cut by 0 bases and J by 1 base, with 9 bases left in between. There are 15 residues in the CDR3. Germline lookup yields CDR1 SGHTA and CDR2 FQGNSA. CDR3 in amino acids: CASSLASGENTEAFF. In DNA, the CDR3 is TGTGCCAGCAGCTTAGCATCGGGGGAGAACACTGAAGCTTTCTTT.

The chain recombines TRBV20-1 with TRBJ2-1, with D unclear. The closer fit of TRBJ2-7 to the DNA end suggests the J call may be wrong. The germline V gene encodes CDR1 DFQATT and CDR2 SNEGSKA (reference sequence). CDR3 length: 11 amino acids. Here the CDR3 reads CSASGNNEQYF. CDR3 DNA sequence: TGCAGTGCTAGTGGTAACAATGAGCAGTACTTC.

The V call is TRBV28, the J call TRBJ2-4, with 10 bases that match TRBD2. The last part of the DNA fits TRBJ2-7 better; the J call may be wrong. CDR1 MDHEN and CDR2 SYDVKM come from the germline V gene. The CDR3 is made up of 14 amino acids. This CDR3 is CAIGPSGGAYEQYF. CDR3 in DNA: TGTGCCATCGGCCCTAGCGGGGGTGCCTACGAGCAGTACTTC.

The chain carries TRBV11-3 and TRBJ2-1; D is unclear. The germline CDR1 and CDR2 sequences are SGHNT and YENEEA. V lost 5 bases, J lost 7 bases, and 15 bases lay in between. The CDR3 length is 14 residues. The CDR3 loop is CASSMMTARNEQFF. The CDR3 DNA reads TGTGCCAGCAGCATGATGACTGCGCGAAATGAGCAGTTCTTC.